Given below is one TCR beta chain in context. What this receptor recognizes is not known. The sample holds no much larger clone one base away, and base qualities are not on file. Sequencing took place on an Illumina NovaSeq 6000. Using 5'RACE with constant-segment primers, TCRalpha and TCRbeta cDNA libraries were constructed, with sample barcodes and unique molecular identifiers added in the process. Trizol reagent was used to extract RNA from every sample. The libraries were amplified in two PCR steps, and the second step added a second sample barcode and Illumina TruSeq adapters. Libraries were sequenced on an Illumina NovaSeq with 2 x 150 bp paired-end reads. On the authors' methods: With migec v1.2.7, reads were demultiplexed and then collapsed into UMI-guided consensus sequences. Using mixcr v2.1.11, UMI consensuses were aligned to TRA and TRB V and J templates and then assembled into clonotypes. A clonotype was counted as expanded or contracted only when both edgeR and NoisET called the clonotype significant, with the noise models trained on biological replicates. For edgeR calls, the thresholds were a false discovery rate-adjusted p below 0.01 and a log2 fold-change of 1. PCA with hierarchical clustering of max-normalized trajectories of the 1000 most abundant clonotypes was used as exploratory dynamics analysis. The CD4 or CD8 phenotype of responding clones was assigned using the separately sequenced CD4+ and CD8+ repertoires. TCRdb trimmed public reads at Q25 via fastp, called clones via MiXCR and kept in-frame beta chains. Merged by CDR3 protein, the rows form single entries marked with the most common genes and DNA. These V and J calls are TCRdb output, not the study's own analysis. This sample lists 400,000 to 550,000 distinct CDR3 sequences; around 27% were detected once. Around 13% of the sample is in the top ten clones.

The sample comes from a study of T-cell memory formation after mild COVID-19 (dated by TCRdb to the early 2020s). About the study as a whole: Most TCR sequence clusters were specific to one of the two donors. Longitudinal TCRalpha and TCRbeta repertoire sequencing tracked T-cell clones expanding and contracting after mild COVID-19 in a couple of donors. Two young, previously healthy adult volunteers, one female and one male, were included in the cohort. Overall results and qualifications from the work: SARS-CoV-2 specificity was not confirmed for the second-wave clones peaking on day 37. Contracting CD4+ clones were found mainly in CM and EM memory subsets, while CD8+ clones were enriched in EMRA. From day 15 to 85, contracting clones showed balanced CD4/CD8 phenotypes, whereas a second wave of clones that expanded from day 15 to 37 leaned towards CD4+. Some responding clones were detected in pre-infection memory, suggesting pre-existing cross-reactive memory T cells joined the SARS-CoV-2 response. Only two mild cases were covered in the study, and larger cohorts including severe cases with pre-infection samples were considered necessary.

The CDR3 contains 12 residues, cysteine and phenylalanine counted. Kept here is only the CDR3 DNA, which spans 36 bases and is read in frame from base 1. V sheds 3 bases and J sheds 9 bases, leaving 11 bases between their ends. PBMCs were isolated by Ficoll-Paque density gradient centrifugation. This receptor chain uses TRBV12-3 or TRBV12-4 and TRBJ2-5, with the D gene uncertain. The clonotype originates from an adult woman who had mild COVID-19 (a few samples of this study predate the infection). The sample titles of this study are shuffled in the database, so cell type and time point are left out; the donor was told from shared clones. Sequencing was done on a sample of PBMCs or a T cell subset sorted from them (not recorded which). The DNA sequence reads TGTGCCAGCAGTTTTTCGGCCTCGGCCCAGTACTTC. Translated, this is CASSFSASAQYF.